This T cell receptor beta chain appears in the sequencing data of a study of molecular identifiers for immune sequencing clone quantification. The germline CDR1 and CDR2 sequences are LGHNA and YSLEER. The CDR3 contains 15 residues. The trim removed 3 bases at V and 5 bases at J, leaving 8 bases unmatched. MiXCR, run by TCRdb on the PCR reads, gives a single entry per CDR3 protein. The table lists about 300,000 distinct CDR3 sequences, 20% to 25% of them singletons. Material for sequencing was naive CD8+ T cells from blood, with Jurkat cell RNA spiked in. The sample's subset: FACS-sorted CD8+CD4-CCR7+CD45RA+ naive T cells. The receptor was derived from a human donor in good health. Some libraries in this study had Jurkat cell RNA spiked in. The gene calls are TRBV4-3 and TRBJ2-7, with 9 bases lining up with TRBD1. The CDR3 nucleotides are TGCGCCAGCAGCCAGGGGTGGGACAGGGCCCACGAGCAGTACTTC. It codes for CASSQGWDRAHEQYF.